Below, 29 T cell receptor beta chains from the same sample are listed, as sequenced in a study of shared clonotypes between healthy human individuals. Sequencing used immunoSEQ multiplex PCR; TCRdb keeps in-frame clones, though not all of them. The data contain about 470,000 clones, 70% to 80% of them singletons. The specimen was PBMCs. The source is a woman aged 40 to 50 in good health. Some clones in this sample may be carry-over from other donors' samples.

The rearrangement uses TRBV11-2 and TRBJ2-1; 11 bases align to TRBD2. V shed 3 bases and J 10 bases; nucleotides not matched to a gene: 11. The CDR3 is made up of 16 amino acids. CDR1 and CDR2 from the germline V gene are SGHAT and FQNNGV. The CDR3 DNA sequence: TGTGCCAGCAGCTTTCCGACTAGCGGGATGGGAGGAGAGCAGTTCTTC. Translated: CASSFPTSGMGGEQFF.

V usage is TRBV30 and J usage is TRBJ2-7; D is uncertain. V was trimmed by 0 bases and J by 6 bases, leaving 12 bases between them. Germline V gives CDR1 GTSNPN, CDR2 SVGIG (reference sequence). CDR3 size: 13 residues. The CDR3 is CAWSVSSRAEQYF. The CDR3, as DNA: TGTGCCTGGAGTGTTTCGAGTAGGGCCGAGCAGTACTTC.

The V and J genes are TRBV7-9 and TRBJ2-2; D gene unclear. Germline CDR1 and CDR2: SEHNR and FQNEAQ (reference sequence). The V end was cut by 2 bases, the J end by 1 base, with 5 bases between. The CDR3 contains 14 residues. The CDR3, as DNA: TGTGCCAGCAGCTTACAGGAGAACACCGGGGAGCTGTTTTTT. It codes for CASSLQENTGELFF.

The rearrangement uses TRBV15 and TRBJ2-3, with D hard to call. Germline assignment: CDR1 LNHNV and CDR2 YYDKDF (reference sequence). Trimming left V 0 bases short and J 1 base short, with 11 bases between. The CDR3 is 16 residues long. Here the CDR3 reads CATSRDEAERTDTQYF. DNA of the CDR3: TGTGCCACCAGCAGAGATGAGGCGGAGCGCACAGATACGCAGTATTTT.

This clone was observed a handful of times. This rearrangement joins TRBV5-4 to TRBJ1-2; D is uncertain. CDR1 is SGHNT and CDR2 is YYREEE in the germline V gene (reference sequence). The CDR3 is made up of 14 amino acids. V lost 3 bases and J 0 bases, leaving 9 bases between the germline ends. CDR3 sequence (DNA): TGTGCCAGCAGCTACCCGAGGTCTAACTATGGCTACACCTTC. Residues: CASSYPRSNYGYTF.

This clone was counted between two and nine times. The chain employs TRBV6-5 and TRBJ1-6, with D perhaps matching TRBD1 (5 bases). Deletions cut 5 bases from V and 10 bases from J, with 12 bases between. The CDR3 is made up of 13 amino acids. CDR1 and CDR2 from the germline V gene are MNHEY and SVGAGI. The CDR3 spells CASSRQRGSPLHF. The CDR3, as DNA: TGTGCCAGCAGTCGACAGCGGGGGTCACCCCTCCACTTT.

Comments on this clone: A clone one base away is much larger, so this may be a read error. Within the sample, other DNA sequences also encode this same CDR3. This chain connects TRBV28 to TRBJ2-2, with a possible D match to TRBD2 (6 bases). V was cut by 3 bases and J by 4 bases, with 6 bases left in between. In germline, CDR1 is MDHEN, CDR2 SYDVKM. CDR3 length equals 13 residues. CDR3 bases: TGTGCCAGCAGTTTGGGGGGCACCGGGGAGCTGTTTTTT. As protein: CASSLGGTGELFF.

V usage is TRBV4-1 and J usage is TRBJ1-1; no clear D. Germline assignment: CDR1 MGHRA and CDR2 YSYEKL. V shed 6 bases and J shed 1 base, with 12 bases lying between them. CDR3 size: 14 residues. The CDR3 loop is CASRNGPENTEAFF. Written as DNA, the CDR3 is TGCGCCAGCAGGAATGGGCCGGAGAACACTGAAGCTTTCTTT.

In its sample, this clone was seen once. The chain combines TRBV5-4 with TRBJ2-3, with 10 bases that match TRBD2. V was clipped by 1 base and J by 3 bases; unmatched bases: 2. CDR1 SGHNT and CDR2 YYREEE come from the germline V gene (reference sequence). The CDR3 spans 15 residues. In nucleotides, the CDR3 is TGTGCCAGCAGCTTGAAACTAGCGGGAACAGATACGCAGTATTTT. This gives the protein CASSLKLAGTDTQYF.

The rearrangement links TRBV5-6 to TRBJ2-5, with 9 bases lining up with TRBD1. Per the germline V gene, CDR1 is SGHDT and CDR2 is YYEEEE. Trimming took 4 bases from V and 2 from J; bases not matched to a gene: 6. The CDR3 sequence is 15 residues long. The CDR3 loop reads CASSIWDREQETQYF. Written as DNA, the CDR3 is TGTGCCAGCAGCATATGGGACAGGGAGCAAGAGACCCAGTACTTC.

V gene TRBV28 combines with J gene TRBJ2-5, with TRBD2 identical over 7 bases. The V gene's germline CDR1 is MDHEN and CDR2 SYDVKM. V trimming: 2 bases; J trimming: 1 base; junction bases outside the gene matches: 1. The CDR3 contains 14 residues. The CDR3 spells CASSLGGGQETQYF. The CDR3 DNA sequence: TGTGCCAGCAGTTTAGGGGGGGGCCAAGAGACCCAGTACTTC.

The V gene is TRBV7-2, the J gene TRBJ2-5, with 7 bases that match TRBD2. The CDR3 length is 14 residues. Germline CDR1 reads SGHTA; CDR2 reads FQGNSA. The ends lost 5 bases at V and 5 bases at J; junction bases unmatched: 8. The CDR3 sequence: CASSHRTSVETQYF. In nucleotides, the CDR3 is TGTGCCAGCAGCCATCGGACTAGTGTCGAGACCCAGTACTTC.

The chain uses TRBV30 and TRBJ2-1; D remains ambiguous. The V end was cut by 4 bases, the J end by 7 bases, with 8 bases between. CDR3 length: 11 residues. Germline V gene lookup returns CDR1 GTSNPN and CDR2 SVGIG (reference sequence). In DNA form, the CDR3 reads TGTGCCTGGACCTCTGGGAATGAGCAGTTCTTC. It yields the protein CAWTSGNEQFF.

The chain employs TRBV7-9 and TRBJ2-1, with D maybe TRBD1 (6 bases). Germline CDR1 is SEHNR and CDR2 is FQNEAQ (reference sequence). V was cut by 3 bases and J by 1 base, with 7 bases left in between. This CDR3 is built from 14 residues. CDR3 in DNA: TGTGCCAGCAGCTTCGGGACATCCTACAATGAGCAGTTCTTC. Protein: CASSFGTSYNEQFF. Full variable domain (remainder filled in from reference TRBV7-9 and TRBJ2-1): DTGVSQNPRHKITKRGQNVTFRCDPISEHNRLYWYRQTLGQGPEFLTYFQNEAQLEKSRLLSDRFSAERPKGSFSTLEIQRTEQGDSAMYLCASSFGTSYNEQFFGPGTRLTVL.

The V call is TRBV4-1, the J call TRBJ2-7; D uncertain. CDR1 and CDR2 from the germline V gene are MGHRA and YSYEKL. Trimming stripped 1 base from V and 3 bases from J, with 7 bases between. This CDR3 has 13 amino acids. Here the CDR3 DNA reads TGCGCCAGCAGCCAAGCAAACAACTACGAGCAGTACTTC. Its protein is CASSQANNYEQYF.

This chain joins TRBV6-5 and TRBJ2-7; TRBD1 is a possible D gene (6 bases). This CDR3 contains 14 residues. V lost 7 bases, J lost 2 bases, and 15 bases lay in between. Germline V lookup: CDR1 MNHEY, CDR2 SVGAGI. CDR3 sequence (DNA): TGTGCCAGCAAGCGGACAGCCACCGCCTACGAGCAGTACTTC. The encoded protein is CASKRTATAYEQYF.

The rearrangement uses TRBV5-1 and TRBJ2-5, with D possibly matching TRBD1 (6 bases). Per germline, CDR1 SGHRS and CDR2 YFSETQ. Trimming removed 0 bases at V and 2 bases at J, with 11 bases between. This CDR3 has 15 residues. The CDR3 nucleotides are TGCGCCAGCAGCTTGGGGGGGCTTGAGCAAGAGACCCAGTACTTC. Its protein product is CASSLGGLEQETQYF.

The V call is TRBV21-1, the J call TRBJ2-1; TRBD2 is the table's D call, not checked against the DNA. TRBV21-1 is an annotated pseudogene. CDR3 size: 19 residues. The CDR3 spells CASSKDREETSGSYNEQFF. The CDR3 bases are TGTGCCAGCAGCAAAGATCGGGAGGAGACTAGCGGGAGTTACAATGAGCAGTTCTTC.

The chain carries TRBV4-1 and TRBJ2-7, with D tentatively TRBD1 (6 bases). CDR3 length: 12 amino acids. V lost 4 bases, J lost 9 bases, and 13 bases lay in between. The germline gives CDR1 MGHRA, CDR2 YSYEKL. CDR3 nucleotide sequence: TGCGCCAGCAGCCTGAACAGGGATAGGCAGTACTTC. Encoded protein: CASSLNRDRQYF.

This rearrangement joins TRBV29-1 to TRBJ2-2, with D unresolved. This CDR3 has 12 amino acids. Trimming removed 4 bases at V and 5 bases at J, with 8 bases between. Germline V gene lookup returns CDR1 SQVTM and CDR2 ANQGSEA. CDR3 sequence (DNA): TGCAGCGTTGGACAACAGACCGGGGAGCTGTTTTTT. This translates into CSVGQQTGELFF.

The chain joins TRBV27 to TRBJ2-7; TRBD1 matches at 10 bases. The germline V gene encodes CDR1 MNHEY and CDR2 SMNVEV (reference sequence). Trimming took 6 bases from V and 4 from J; bases not matched to a gene: 6. This CDR3 comprises 14 residues. The CDR3 DNA reads as TGTGCCAGCAGCGCCGGGACAGGGGATTACGAGCAGTACTTC. It is translated as CASSAGTGDYEQYF.

The chain combines TRBV7-2 with TRBJ2-3; 7 bases match TRBD2. Unmatched junction bases numbered 3, after V lost 0 bases and J lost 6 bases. The CDR3 is made up of 14 amino acids. CDR1 and CDR2 (germline): SGHTA, FQGNSA. CDR3 protein: CASSLAGGEDTQYF. As DNA, the CDR3 is TGTGCCAGCAGCTTAGCGGGAGGGGAGGATACGCAGTATTTT.

Remarks on this clone: The same CDR3 can be traced to other DNA sequences in this sample. The chain combines TRBV7-2 with TRBJ2-7, with 7 bases that match TRBD1. This CDR3 spans 14 amino acids. Trimming removed 5 bases from V and 1 base from J; junction bases left unmatched: 5. From germline, CDR1 is SGHTA and CDR2 FQGNSA. The CDR3 bases are TGTGCCAGCAGCCCCAGGACAGGATCCTACGAGCAGTACTTC. This codes for CASSPRTGSYEQYF.

V is TRBV4-1 and J is TRBJ1-5, with a weak D call TRBD1 (6 bases). Germline-derived CDR1 and CDR2 are MGHRA and YSYEKL. The CDR3 consists of 20 residues. Deletions cut 4 bases from V and 0 bases from J, with 25 bases between. The CDR3 nucleotides are TGCGCCAGCAGCCCCAGGGTGATCCGCGGATCAGGGGATAGCAATCAGCCCCAGCATTTT. This gives the protein CASSPRVIRGSGDSNQPQHF.

The chain couples TRBV6-5 to TRBJ2-5; D gene unclear. Trimming took 3 bases from V and 9 from J, leaving 17 bases between them. Germline lookup yields CDR1 MNHEY and CDR2 SVGAGI. The CDR3 has 14 amino acids. This CDR3 reads CASSYSPAQVAQYF. CDR3 nucleotides: TGTGCCAGCAGTTATTCTCCCGCCCAGGTCGCCCAGTACTTC.

The chain is built from TRBV19 and TRBJ2-1; 9 positions match TRBD2. V was clipped by 8 bases and J by 3 bases; unmatched bases: 2. Germline CDR1 is LNHDA and CDR2 is SQIVND (reference sequence). There are 13 residues in the CDR3. The CDR3 here is CASQTSGYNEQFF. CDR3 sequence (DNA): TGTGCCAGTCAGACTAGCGGCTACAATGAGCAGTTCTTC.

To note about this clone: This likely traces to a read error, being one base from a far larger clone. J is TRBJ2-5 and V is TRBV30; no clear D gene. V was trimmed by 2 bases and J by 2 bases, leaving 15 bases between them. The CDR3 extends over 15 amino acids. CDR1 and CDR2 (germline): GTSNPN, SVGIG (reference sequence). CDR3 residues: CAWSQSVGYQETQYF. As DNA, the CDR3 is TGTGCCTGGAGTCAATCAGTGGGGTATCAAGAGACCCAGTACTTC.

The J gene is TRBJ2-1, the V gene TRBV29-1, with TRBD2 identical over 12 bases. V gave up 5 bases and J gave up 8 bases; unmatched junction bases: 10. Germline CDR1 SQVTM, CDR2 ANQGSEA. The CDR3 has 15 residues. The CDR3 sequence: CSVRRLAGVVDEQFF. CDR3 sequence (DNA): TGCAGCGTTCGTCGACTAGCGGGAGTGGTGGATGAGCAGTTCTTC.

This clone has just a few counts. The CDR3: CASSQGRYTGELFF. CDR3 sequence (DNA): TGTGCCAGCAGCCAAGGCAGATACACCGGGGAGCTGTTTTTT. This sequence joins TRBV14 and TRBJ2-2; no clear D gene. The CDR3 extends over 14 amino acids. Germline-derived CDR1 and CDR2 are SGHDN and FVKESK. V lost 1 base, J lost 3 bases, and 6 bases lay in between.